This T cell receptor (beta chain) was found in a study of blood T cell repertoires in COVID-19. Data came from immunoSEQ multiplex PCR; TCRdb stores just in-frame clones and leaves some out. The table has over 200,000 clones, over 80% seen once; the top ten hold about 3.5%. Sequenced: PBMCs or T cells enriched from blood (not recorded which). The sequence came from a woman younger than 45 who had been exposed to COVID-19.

As DNA, the CDR3 is TGTGCTAGCTCGGGCGGGAGTGGGACAGATACGCAGTATTTT. Protein: CASSGGSGTDTQYF. The V gene is TRBV12-5, the J gene TRBJ2-3, with 7 bases lining up with TRBD2. CDR3 length: 14 residues. V shed 9 bases, J shed 3 bases, and the junction held 9 bases outside the gene matches. Germline V gene sequence: CDR1 LGHNT, CDR2 FRNRAP.